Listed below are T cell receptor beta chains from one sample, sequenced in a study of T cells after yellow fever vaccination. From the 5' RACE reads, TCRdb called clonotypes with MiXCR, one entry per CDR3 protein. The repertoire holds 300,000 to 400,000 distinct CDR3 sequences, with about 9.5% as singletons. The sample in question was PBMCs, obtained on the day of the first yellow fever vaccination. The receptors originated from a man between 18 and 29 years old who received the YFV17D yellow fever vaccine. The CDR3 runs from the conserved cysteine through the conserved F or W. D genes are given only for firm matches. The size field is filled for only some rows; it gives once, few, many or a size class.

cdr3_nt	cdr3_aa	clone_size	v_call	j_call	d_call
TGTGCCAGTAGCTTGCCCGGTCAGGCGCCCACGAACACCGGGGAGCTGTTTTTT	CASSLPGQAPTNTGELFF	few	TRBV19	TRBJ2-2	NA
TGTGCCCCAACGGGGGATGGGCGGGGCAATGAGCAGTTCTTC	CAPTGDGRGNEQFF	NA	TRBV24-1	TRBJ2-1	NA
TGTGCCAGCTCACCAGGTACTGAGGCCGAGCAGTACTTC	CASSPGTEAEQYF	NA	TRBV18	TRBJ2-7	NA
TGCGCCAGCACGGCAGGCGGGGGAGAAGAGACCCAGTACTTC	CASTAGGGEETQYF	few	TRBV5-1	TRBJ2-5	TRBD2
TGCAGCGTTGAGTCTCCGGGGGCAGATACGCAGTATTTT	CSVESPGADTQYF	few	TRBV29-1	TRBJ2-3	NA
TGTGCCACCAGTGAAGGCAAACACTGGGAGTCACCCCTCCACTTT	CATSEGKHWESPLHF	many	TRBV24-1	TRBJ1-6	NA
TGTGCCAGCAGCCAAGAATCCAGCAATGAGCAGTTCTTC	CASSQESSNEQFF	NA	TRBV3-1	TRBJ2-1	NA
TGTGCCAGCAGCCGAGAGATCTCTGGGGCCAACGTCCTGACTTTC	CASSREISGANVLTF	NA	TRBV12-3/TRBV12-4	TRBJ2-6	NA
TGCGCCAGCAGCCAGGCCGGACAGGGGTTCTATGGCTACACCTTC	CASSQAGQGFYGYTF	NA	TRBV4-3	TRBJ1-2	TRBD1
TGTGCCAGCAGCCGGGACAGGGACCCCTACAATGAGCAGTTCTTC	CASSRDRDPYNEQFF	NA	TRBV7-2	TRBJ2-1	TRBD1
TGTGCCAGCAGCGCCAGTCGGGCGGACACTGAAGCTTTCTTT	CASSASRADTEAFF	many	TRBV9	TRBJ1-1	NA
TGTGCCAGCAGCCAAGATCAGGGCGGGGGCCTTGATGAGACCCAGTACTTC	CASSQDQGGGLDETQYF	many	TRBV4-2	TRBJ2-5	NA
TGTGCCAGCAGTTACTCGAGTCAGGGAGATACGCAGTATTTT	CASSYSSQGDTQYF	NA	TRBV6-5	TRBJ2-3	NA
TGTGCCAGCTCCACACAGGGGGCATTTGTAGATACGCAGTATTTT	CASSTQGAFVDTQYF	NA	TRBV6-2/TRBV6-3	TRBJ2-3	TRBD1
TGTGCCAGCAGTGCTTTGCGAGATACGCAGTATTTT	CASSALRDTQYF	NA	TRBV2	TRBJ2-3	NA
TGTGCCATCAGTGAGTTTGAGGCCAACACTGAAGCTTTCTTT	CAISEFEANTEAFF	few	TRBV10-3	TRBJ1-1	NA
TGCGCCAGCAGCTTGGCGGTAGCGGGGCCCAATGAGCAGTTCTTC	CASSLAVAGPNEQFF	NA	TRBV5-1	TRBJ2-1	TRBD2
TGTGCCAGCAGCTTGGACGCCCCAGCTTATGGCTACACCTTC	CASSLDAPAYGYTF	few	TRBV5-5	TRBJ1-2	NA
TGCAGTGCTGAAGACCACAGGGATTCACCCCTCCACTTT	CSAEDHRDSPLHF	NA	TRBV20-1	TRBJ1-6	NA
TGTGCCAGCAGCTTAGCGACAGCTCCCTCCGAGCAGTACTTC	CASSLATAPSEQYF	few	TRBV7-2	TRBJ2-7	NA
TGCGCCAGCAGCCAAGATTTTGACAGGTCAAGCTCCTATAATTCACCCCTCCACTTT	CASSQDFDRSSSYNSPLHF	few	TRBV4-3	TRBJ1-6	NA
TGTGCCAGTAGGGCTGCAGGGGCTTGGACTGAAGCTTTCTTT	CASRAAGAWTEAFF	many	TRBV19	TRBJ1-1	NA
TGCAGTGCTAGAGACCCTGGGGCCAAGCGGACAGATACGCAGTATTTT	CSARDPGAKRTDTQYF	NA	TRBV20-1	TRBJ2-3	NA
TGTGCCAGTCATCCTAGCGGGGGGCCCCTTTACAATGAGCAGTTCTTC	CASHPSGGPLYNEQFF	once	TRBV6-2/TRBV6-3	TRBJ2-1	TRBD2
TGCGCCAGCAGCTTGACAGGGCGAGAGACCCAGTACTTC	CASSLTGRETQYF	many	TRBV12-3/TRBV12-4	TRBJ2-5	TRBD1